The clone carrying this TCR beta chain turned up a few times. The CDR3 runs to 19 residues. Germline V gene lookup returns CDR1 SGDLS and CDR2 YYNGEE. Trimming removed 3 bases from V and 4 bases from J; junction bases left unmatched: 16. TCR beta CDR3 regions were amplified from RNA transcripts. The study used the HTBI primer set for a first-round RT-PCR of the TCR CDR3. Each CDR3 protein gets one entry after TCRdb re-called the multiplex PCR reads with MiXCR. The table lists about 380,000 distinct CDR3 sequences, about 18% of them singletons. The sample comes from a study of T cells in Graves' hyperthyroidism and ophthalmopathy.

What was sequenced was blood. V gene TRBV9 combines with J gene TRBJ2-2, with 9 bases that match TRBD1. This TCR came from a young man with Graves' ophthalmopathy. The CDR3 loop reads CASSESGTGLLGRTGELFF. The CDR3 coding sequence is TGTGCCAGCAGCGAGTCCGGGACAGGGCTACTCGGGCGCACCGGGGAGCTGTTTTTT.